The sequence of this T cell receptor beta chain was determined in a study of PD-1 blockade in classical Hodgkin lymphoma. Study-wide results and caveats: It was CD4+ TCR diversity, not CD8+, that rose significantly by C4D1. Newly diagnosed patients had baseline TCR diversity that was reportedly lower than that of healthy donors. Newly diagnosed patients and complete responders had comparable diversity at baseline.

Remarks on this clone: The antigen is undetermined.

Profiled with immunoSEQ multiplex PCR; TCRdb holds only in-frame clones, not every one. The profile shows around 50,000 clones, about three quarters of them singletons. The CDR3 length is 13 residues. From germline, CDR1 is SEHNR and CDR2 FQNEAQ (reference sequence). V gave up 3 bases and J gave up 7 bases, with 10 bases separating them. Time point defined: cycle 4 day 1 (C4D1), after less than 7 weeks of nivolumab. Relapse after autologous stem cell transplantation occurred in every patient, and brentuximab vedotin exposure varied. The material sequenced was peripheral blood mononuclear cells (PBMCs), taken before the fourth cycle of nivolumab. The sequence came from a human donor with classical Hodgkin lymphoma. The V and J genes are TRBV7-9 and TRBJ2-1; a possible D gene is TRBD1 (5 bases). CDR3 in amino acids: CASSFGALNEQFF. CDR3 sequence (DNA): TGTGCCAGCAGCTTTGGGGCCCTTAATGAGCAGTTCTTC.